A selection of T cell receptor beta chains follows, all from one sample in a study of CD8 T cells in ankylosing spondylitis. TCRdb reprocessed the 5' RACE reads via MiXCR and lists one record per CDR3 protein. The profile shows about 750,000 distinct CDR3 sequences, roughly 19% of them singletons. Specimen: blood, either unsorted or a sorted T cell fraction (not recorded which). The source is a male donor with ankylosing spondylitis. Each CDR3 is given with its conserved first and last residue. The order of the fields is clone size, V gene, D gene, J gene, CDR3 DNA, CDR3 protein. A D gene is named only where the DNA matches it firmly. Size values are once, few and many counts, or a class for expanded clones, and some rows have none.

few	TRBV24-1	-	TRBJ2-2	TGTGCCACCAGTGAGGGTCGAGAGCTGTTTTTT	CATSEGRELFF
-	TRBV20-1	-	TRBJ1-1	TGCAGTGCTAGAGAGGTACAGTATGAAGCTTTCTTT	CSAREVQYEAFF
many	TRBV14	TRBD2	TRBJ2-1	TGTGCCAGCAGCCCGGGACTATCCAACAATGAGCAGTTCTTC	CASSPGLSNNEQFF
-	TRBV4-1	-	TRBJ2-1	TGCGCCAGCAGCGGCCCGACTATTAGGGCCTGGAATGAGCAGTTCTTC	CASSGPTIRAWNEQFF
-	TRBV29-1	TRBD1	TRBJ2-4	TGCAGCGTTGAAGGGGACAGGGGGCAAGATAACATTCAGTACTTC	CSVEGDRGQDNIQYF
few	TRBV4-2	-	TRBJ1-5	TGTGCCAGCAGCCAGCGAAGCGGCAATCAGCCCCAGCATTTT	CASSQRSGNQPQHF
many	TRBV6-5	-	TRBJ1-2	TGTGCCAGCAGTTATTTGACAGGTCCTAACTATGGCTACACCTTC	CASSYLTGPNYGYTF
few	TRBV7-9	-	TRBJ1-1	TGTGCCAGCAGCCCCCTCTCCGCTGAAGCTTTCTTT	CASSPLSAEAFF
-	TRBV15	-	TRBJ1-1	TGTGCCACCAGCAGAGATTACAGCCAGAACACTGAAGCTTTCTTT	CATSRDYSQNTEAFF
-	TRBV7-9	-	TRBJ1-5	TGTGCCAGCGGTAGGGAAAATCAGCCCCAGCATTTT	CASGRENQPQHF
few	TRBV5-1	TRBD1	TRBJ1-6	TGCGCCAGCAGCTCTGGACAGGCGTCTACATCACCCCTCCACTTT	CASSSGQASTSPLHF
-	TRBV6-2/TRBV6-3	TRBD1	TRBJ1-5	TGTGCCAGCATCCCGGGACAGGGGGCAAATCAGCCCCAGCATTTT	CASIPGQGANQPQHF
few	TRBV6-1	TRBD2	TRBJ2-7	TGTGCCAGCAGACCTCTAGCGGGGAGTTACGAGCAGTACTTC	CASRPLAGSYEQYF
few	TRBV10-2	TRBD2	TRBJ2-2	TGCGCCAGCAACGCGATGGGACTAGCGGGGGGCGACACCGGGGAGCTGTTTTTT	CASNAMGLAGGDTGELFF
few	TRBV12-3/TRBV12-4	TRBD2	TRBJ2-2	TGTGCCAGCAGTTTTTTCCTAGCGGGAGGTCCGAACACCGGGGAGCTGTTTTTT	CASSFFLAGGPNTGELFF
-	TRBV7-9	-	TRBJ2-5	TGTGCCAGCAGCCCTCCTGGGGCTAAAGAGACCCAGTACTTC	CASSPPGAKETQYF
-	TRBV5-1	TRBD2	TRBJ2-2	TGCGCCAGCAGCCCGCTGCCGGGACTAGCCACCGGGGAGCTGTTTTTT	CASSPLPGLATGELFF
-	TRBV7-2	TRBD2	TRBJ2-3	TGTGCCAGCAGCTTAGCCGGTTCGGCGGGAGGAAGGGATACGCAGTATTTT	CASSLAGSAGGRDTQYF
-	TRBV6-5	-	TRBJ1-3	TGTGCCAGCAGTTATAACCCCCAGGTCGGGGGGTCGACTAGGGACACCATATATTTT	CASSYNPQVGGSTRDTIYF
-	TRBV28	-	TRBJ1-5	TGTGCCAGCAGCCCCTTGCTACAGGGCAATCAGCCCCAGCATTTT	CASSPLLQGNQPQHF
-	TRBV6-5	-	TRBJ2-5	TGTGCCAGCAGTTCGCCCGATCGGTACCAAGAGACCCAGTACTTC	CASSSPDRYQETQYF
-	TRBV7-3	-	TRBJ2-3	TGTGCCAGCAGCTTAGATTCGGGACATACGCAGTATTTT	CASSLDSGHTQYF
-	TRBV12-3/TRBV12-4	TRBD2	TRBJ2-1	TGTGCCAGCAGTTTTGCCCTAGCGGGAATGATAACCTACAATGAGCAGTTCTTC	CASSFALAGMITYNEQFF
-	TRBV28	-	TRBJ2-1	TGTGCCAGCAGTTTAAGGGGGATGGGGGGGAACTTCGGTGAGCAGTTCTTC	CASSLRGMGGNFGEQFF
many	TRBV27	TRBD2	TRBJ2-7	TGTGCCAGCAGTTTAGGGGTAGCGGGAGTTCGGGAGCAGTACTTC	CASSLGVAGVREQYF
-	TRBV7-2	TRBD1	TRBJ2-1	TGTGCCAGCAGCCTCGAACCACGACAGGGGCCCTACAATGAGCAGTTCTTC	CASSLEPRQGPYNEQFF
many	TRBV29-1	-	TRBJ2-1	TGCAGCGTTGGCCAGGGAGGATTCTACAATGAGCAGTTCTTC	CSVGQGGFYNEQFF
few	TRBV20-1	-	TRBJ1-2	TGCAGTGCTAGTGACGGGAACTATGGCTACACCTTC	CSASDGNYGYTF
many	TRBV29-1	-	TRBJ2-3	TGCAGCGCGACACCTGGCACAGATACGCAGTATTTT	CSATPGTDTQYF
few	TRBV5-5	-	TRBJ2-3	TGTGCCAGCAGCGCATTGGGTTCTGCGGGAGATACGCAGTATTTT	CASSALGSAGDTQYF
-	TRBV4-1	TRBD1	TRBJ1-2	TGCGCCAGCAGCCAAGCCCCGACAGGGGACTATGGCTACACCTTC	CASSQAPTGDYGYTF
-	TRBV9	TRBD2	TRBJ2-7	TGTGCCAGCAGCGTAACCGGGACTAGTAACGAGCAGTACTTC	CASSVTGTSNEQYF
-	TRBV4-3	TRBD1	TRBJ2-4	TGCGCCAGCAGCCAAGGAAGACAGGGGGTGGACATTCAGTACTTC	CASSQGRQGVDIQYF
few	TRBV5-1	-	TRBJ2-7	TGCGCCAGCAGCCCGGAGATGGGTGGCTACGAGCAGTACTTC	CASSPEMGGYEQYF
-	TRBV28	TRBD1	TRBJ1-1	TGTGCCAGCCTCTTGGGGGACAGGGATGAAGCTTTCTTT	CASLLGDRDEAFF
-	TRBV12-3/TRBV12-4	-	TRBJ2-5	TGTGCCAGCAGTTTCGGGGCAGGGCCGTACTTC	CASSFGAGPYF
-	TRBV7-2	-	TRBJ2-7	TGTGCCAGCAGCTACACCCCCCAGGGAAGGGAATACGAGCAGTACTTC	CASSYTPQGREYEQYF
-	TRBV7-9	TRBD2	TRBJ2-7	TGTGCCAGCAGCTTAGTAGCGGGAGGGCTCTACGAGCAGTACTTC	CASSLVAGGLYEQYF
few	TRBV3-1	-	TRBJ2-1	TGTGCCAGCAGCGGACAAACCTACAATGAGCAGTTCTTC	CASSGQTYNEQFF
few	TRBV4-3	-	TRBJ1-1	TGCGCCAGCAGCCAAGATATGTTAGGGGCGGCTGAAGCTTTCTTT	CASSQDMLGAAEAFF
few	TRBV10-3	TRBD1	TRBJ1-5	TGTGCCATCAGCGCTGACAGGGACGGCAATCAGCCCCAGCATTTT	CAISADRDGNQPQHF
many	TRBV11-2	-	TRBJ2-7	TGTGCCAGCAGCTTAAGTCTAGCGAATACCTACGAGCAGTACTTC	CASSLSLANTYEQYF
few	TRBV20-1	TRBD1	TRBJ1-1	TGCAGTGCTAGACGGGACAGGGTATACACTGAAGCTTTCTTT	CSARRDRVYTEAFF
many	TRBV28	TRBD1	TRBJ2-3	TGTGCCAGCAGTTTACCAAACAGGGGGCGGACAGATACGCAGTATTTT	CASSLPNRGRTDTQYF
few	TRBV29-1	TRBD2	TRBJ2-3	TGCAGCGCCAGGACTAGCGGAGCTAGCACAGATACGCAGTATTTT	CSARTSGASTDTQYF
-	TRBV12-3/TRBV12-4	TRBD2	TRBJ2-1	TGTGCCAGCAGTTTCGGGACTAGCTTATACAATGAGCAGTTCTTC	CASSFGTSLYNEQFF
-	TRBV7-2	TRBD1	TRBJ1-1	TGTGCCAGCAGCTTTAAGACAGGGTTTAAAGCTTTCTTT	CASSFKTGFKAFF
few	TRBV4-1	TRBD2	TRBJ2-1	TGCGCCAGCAGCCAAGACGTGACTAGCCGCTACAATGAGCAGTTCTTC	CASSQDVTSRYNEQFF
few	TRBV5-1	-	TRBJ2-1	TGCGCCAGCAGCGGGACCGCCCAGGGGTACAATGAGCAGTTCTTC	CASSGTAQGYNEQFF
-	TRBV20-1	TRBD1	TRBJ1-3	TGCAGTGCTAGAGATCCAGGGACAGGAATAACAAACACCATATATTTT	CSARDPGTGITNTIYF
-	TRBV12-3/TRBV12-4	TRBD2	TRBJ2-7	TGTGCCAGCAGTTTATGGGCGGGGGGGCCGGACGAGCAGTACTTC	CASSLWAGGPDEQYF
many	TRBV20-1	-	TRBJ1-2	TGCAGTGCTACGGGGGACCTGAACTATGGCTACACCTTC	CSATGDLNYGYTF
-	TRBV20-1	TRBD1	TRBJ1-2	TGCAGTGCTAGAACGTCGGACAGGACCAGCTATGGCTACACCTTC	CSARTSDRTSYGYTF
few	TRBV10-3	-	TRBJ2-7	TGTGCCATCAGTGAGTATGCTAGACCCTACGAGCAGTACTTC	CAISEYARPYEQYF
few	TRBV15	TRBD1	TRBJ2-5	TGTGCCACCAGCAGCAGGGGGCTAGAGACCCAGTACTTC	CATSSRGLETQYF
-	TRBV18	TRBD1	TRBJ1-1	TGTGCCAGCTCAGAACAGGGACAGGTGAACACTGAAGCTTTCTTT	CASSEQGQVNTEAFF
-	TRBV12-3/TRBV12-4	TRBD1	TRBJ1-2	TGTGCCAGCAGTTTAGTTTGGACAGGGGATGGCTACACCTTC	CASSLVWTGDGYTF